This T cell receptor (beta chain) was documented in a study of blood T cell repertoires in COVID-19. The wider study: Acute and convalescent COVID-19 specimens originated in the United States, Italy and Spain. From T cells, B-cell-depleted T cells, or PBMCs came the material, which was cDNA or gDNA.

The V gene lost 3 bases and the J gene lost 4 bases, with 9 bases spanning the gap. In germline, CDR1 is DFQATT, CDR2 SNEGSKA (reference sequence). There are 12 residues in the CDR3. How the authors handled the data: From reference gene primer amplification, estimates of nucleated cell counts were derived. Here immunoSEQ multiplex PCR was the method, and the copy in TCRdb shows in-frame clones only, minus some. D and trimming come from the DNA, and the V and J calls and clone size come from that table. Of tens of thousands of clones listed, 88% were seen once; the top ten hold 4.8%. The TCR originated in a woman older than 75 with active COVID-19. The sample comprised peripheral blood. The chain has TRBV20-1 and TRBJ1-1; D is uncertain. In nucleotides, the CDR3 is TGCAGTGCTAGTCGGGGTCCCACTGAAGCTTTCTTT. Translating gives CSASRGPTEAFF.